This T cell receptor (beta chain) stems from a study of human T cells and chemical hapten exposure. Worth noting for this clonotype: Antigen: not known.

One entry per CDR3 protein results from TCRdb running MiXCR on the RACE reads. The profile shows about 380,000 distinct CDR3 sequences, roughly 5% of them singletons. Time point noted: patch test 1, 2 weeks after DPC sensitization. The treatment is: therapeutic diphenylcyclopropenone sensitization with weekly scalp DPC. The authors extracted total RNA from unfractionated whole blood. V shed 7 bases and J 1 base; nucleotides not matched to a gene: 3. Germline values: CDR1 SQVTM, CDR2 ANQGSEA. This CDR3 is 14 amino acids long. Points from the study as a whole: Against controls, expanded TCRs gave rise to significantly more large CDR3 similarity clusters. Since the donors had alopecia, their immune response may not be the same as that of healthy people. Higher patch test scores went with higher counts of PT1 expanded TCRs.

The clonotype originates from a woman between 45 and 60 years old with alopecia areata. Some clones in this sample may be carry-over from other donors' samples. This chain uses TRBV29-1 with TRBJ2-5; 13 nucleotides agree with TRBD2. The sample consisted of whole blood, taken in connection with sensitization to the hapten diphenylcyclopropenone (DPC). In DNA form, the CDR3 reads TGCAGCGCCGGACTAGCGGGAGCCCAAGAGACCCAGTACTTC. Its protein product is CSAGLAGAQETQYF.